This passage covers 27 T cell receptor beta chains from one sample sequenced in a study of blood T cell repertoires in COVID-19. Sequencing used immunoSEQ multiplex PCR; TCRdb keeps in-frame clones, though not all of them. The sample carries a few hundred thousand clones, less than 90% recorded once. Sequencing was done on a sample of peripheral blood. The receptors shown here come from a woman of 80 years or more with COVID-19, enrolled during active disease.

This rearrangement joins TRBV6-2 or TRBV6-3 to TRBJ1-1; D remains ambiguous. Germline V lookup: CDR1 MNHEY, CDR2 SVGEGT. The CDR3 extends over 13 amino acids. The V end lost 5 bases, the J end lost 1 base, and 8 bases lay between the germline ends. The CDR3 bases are TGTGCCAGCAGTCCGACACCGAACACTGAAGCTTTCTTT. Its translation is CASSPTPNTEAFF.

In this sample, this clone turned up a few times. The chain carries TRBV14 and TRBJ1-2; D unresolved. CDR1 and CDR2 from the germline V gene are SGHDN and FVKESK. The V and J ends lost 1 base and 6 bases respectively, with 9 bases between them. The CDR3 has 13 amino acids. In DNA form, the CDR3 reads TGTGCCAGCAGCCAAGCCAGGTTGAATGGCTACACCTTC. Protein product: CASSQARLNGYTF.

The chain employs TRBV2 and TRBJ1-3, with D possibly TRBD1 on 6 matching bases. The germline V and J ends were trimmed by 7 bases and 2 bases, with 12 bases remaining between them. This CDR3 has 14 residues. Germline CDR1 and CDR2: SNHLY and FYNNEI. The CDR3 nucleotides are TGTGCCAGCAAGGGGGGGATGACTGGAAACACCATATATTTT. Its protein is CASKGGMTGNTIYF.

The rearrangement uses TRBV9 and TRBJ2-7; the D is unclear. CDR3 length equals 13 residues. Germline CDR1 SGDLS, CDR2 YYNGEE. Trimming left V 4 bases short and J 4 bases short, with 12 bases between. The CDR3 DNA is TGTGCCAGCAGCCCCTCGCAGTTTTACGAGCAGTACTTC. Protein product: CASSPSQFYEQYF.

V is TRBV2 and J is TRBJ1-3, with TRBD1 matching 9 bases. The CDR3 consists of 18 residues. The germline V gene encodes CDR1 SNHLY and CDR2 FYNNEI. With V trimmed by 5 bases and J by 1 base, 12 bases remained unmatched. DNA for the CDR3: TGTGCCAGCAGTTCACAGAGAACCGGGACAGGGTCTGGAAACACCATATATTTT. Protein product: CASSSQRTGTGSGNTIYF.

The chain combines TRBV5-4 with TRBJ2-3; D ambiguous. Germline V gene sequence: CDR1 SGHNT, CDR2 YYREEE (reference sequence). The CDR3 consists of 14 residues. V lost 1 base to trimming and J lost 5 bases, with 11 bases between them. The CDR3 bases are TGTGCCAGCAGCTTGCCCCCCCCAATAGATACGCAGTATTTT. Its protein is CASSLPPPIDTQYF.

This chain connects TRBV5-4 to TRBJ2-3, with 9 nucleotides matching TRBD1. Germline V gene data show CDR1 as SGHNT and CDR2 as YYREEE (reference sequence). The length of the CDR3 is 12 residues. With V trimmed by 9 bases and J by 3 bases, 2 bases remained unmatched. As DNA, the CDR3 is TGTGCCATCGGGACAGGGACAGATACGCAGTATTTT. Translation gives CAIGTGTDTQYF.

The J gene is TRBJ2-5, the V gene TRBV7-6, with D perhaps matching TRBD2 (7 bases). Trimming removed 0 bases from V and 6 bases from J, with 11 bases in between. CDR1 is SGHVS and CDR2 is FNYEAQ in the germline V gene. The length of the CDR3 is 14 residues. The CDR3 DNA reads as TGTGCCAGCAGCTTAGCGGGGGGGCCGCAGACCCAGTACTTC. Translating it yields CASSLAGGPQTQYF.

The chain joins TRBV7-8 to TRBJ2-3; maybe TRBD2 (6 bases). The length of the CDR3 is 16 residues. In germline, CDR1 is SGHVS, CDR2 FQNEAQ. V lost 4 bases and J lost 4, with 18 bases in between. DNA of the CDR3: TGTGCCAGCAGCTATCCGGCTCCAACGGGGGCAGATACGCAGTATTTT. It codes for CASSYPAPTGADTQYF.

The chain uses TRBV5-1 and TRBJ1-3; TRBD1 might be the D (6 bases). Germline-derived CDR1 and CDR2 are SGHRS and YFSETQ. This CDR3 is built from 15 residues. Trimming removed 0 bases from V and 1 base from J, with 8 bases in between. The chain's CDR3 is CASSLEGQSGNTIYF. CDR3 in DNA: TGCGCCAGCAGCTTGGAAGGACAGTCTGGAAACACCATATATTTT.

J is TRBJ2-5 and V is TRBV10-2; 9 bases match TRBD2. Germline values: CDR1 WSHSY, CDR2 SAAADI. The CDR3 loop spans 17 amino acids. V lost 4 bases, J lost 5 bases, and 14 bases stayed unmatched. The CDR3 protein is CASSVFGGGARLETQYF. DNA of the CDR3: TGCGCCAGCAGTGTCTTCGGCGGGGGGGCCCGTCTGGAGACCCAGTACTTC.

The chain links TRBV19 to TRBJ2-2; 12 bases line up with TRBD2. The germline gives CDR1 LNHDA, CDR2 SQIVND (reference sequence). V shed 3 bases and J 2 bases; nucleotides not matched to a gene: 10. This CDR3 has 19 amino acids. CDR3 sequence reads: CASSIPMKLAGGNTGELFF. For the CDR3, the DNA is TGTGCCAGTAGTATTCCGATGAAACTAGCGGGGGGCAACACCGGGGAGCTGTTTTTT.

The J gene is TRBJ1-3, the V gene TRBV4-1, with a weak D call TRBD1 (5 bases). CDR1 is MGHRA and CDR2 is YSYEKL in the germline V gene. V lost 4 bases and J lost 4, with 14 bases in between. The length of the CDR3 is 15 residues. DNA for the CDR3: TGCGCCAGCAGCCCCTGGGCAGGGCAAGGAAACACCATATATTTT. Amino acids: CASSPWAGQGNTIYF.

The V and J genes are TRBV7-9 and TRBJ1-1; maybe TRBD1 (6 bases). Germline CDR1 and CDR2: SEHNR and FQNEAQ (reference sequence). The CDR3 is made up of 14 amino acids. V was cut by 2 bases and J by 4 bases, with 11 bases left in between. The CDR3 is CASSLSGVSTEAFF. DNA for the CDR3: TGTGCCAGCAGCTTATCAGGGGTGAGCACTGAAGCTTTCTTT. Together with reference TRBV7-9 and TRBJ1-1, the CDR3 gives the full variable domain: DTGVSQNPRHKITKRGQNVTFRCDPISEHNRLYWYRQTLGQGPEFLTYFQNEAQLEKSRLLSDRFSAERPKGSFSTLEIQRTEQGDSAMYLCASSLSGVSTEAFFGQGTRLTVV.

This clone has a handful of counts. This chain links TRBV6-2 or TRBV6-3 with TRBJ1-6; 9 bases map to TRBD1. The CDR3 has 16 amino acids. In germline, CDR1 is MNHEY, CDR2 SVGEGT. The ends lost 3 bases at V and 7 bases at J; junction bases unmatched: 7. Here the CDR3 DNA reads TGTGCCAGCAGTTATCCTGGACAGGGGCGGAATTCACCCCTCCACTTT. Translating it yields CASSYPGQGRNSPLHF.

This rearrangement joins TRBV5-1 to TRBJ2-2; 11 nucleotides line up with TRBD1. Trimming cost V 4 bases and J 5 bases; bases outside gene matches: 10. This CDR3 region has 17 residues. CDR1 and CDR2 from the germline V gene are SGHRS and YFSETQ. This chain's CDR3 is CASSTQPGTGGTGELFF. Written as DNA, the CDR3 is TGCGCCAGCAGCACCCAGCCCGGGACAGGGGGTACCGGGGAGCTGTTTTTT.

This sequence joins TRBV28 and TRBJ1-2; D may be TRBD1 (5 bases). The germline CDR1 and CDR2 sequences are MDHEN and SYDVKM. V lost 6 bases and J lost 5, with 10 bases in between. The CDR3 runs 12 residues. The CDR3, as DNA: TGTGCCAGCAGACCGACAGCTTATGGCTACACCTTC. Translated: CASRPTAYGYTF.

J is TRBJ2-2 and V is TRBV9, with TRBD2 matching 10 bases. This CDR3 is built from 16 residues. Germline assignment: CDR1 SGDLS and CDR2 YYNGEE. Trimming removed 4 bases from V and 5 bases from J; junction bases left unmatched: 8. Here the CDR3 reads CASSRAGTSATGELFF. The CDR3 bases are TGTGCCAGCAGCCGAGCCGGGACTAGCGCAACCGGGGAGCTGTTTTTT.

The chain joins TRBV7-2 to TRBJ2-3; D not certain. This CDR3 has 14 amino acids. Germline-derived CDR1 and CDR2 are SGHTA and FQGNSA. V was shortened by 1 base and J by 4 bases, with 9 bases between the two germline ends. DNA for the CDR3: TGTGCCAGCAGCTTAGAACAGCCTCCAGATACGCAGTATTTT. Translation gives CASSLEQPPDTQYF. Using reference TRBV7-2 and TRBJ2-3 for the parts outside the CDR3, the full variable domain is GAGVSQSPSNKVTEKGKDVELRCDPISGHTALYWYRQSLGQGLEFLIYFQGNSAPDKSGLPSDRFSAERTGGSVSTLTIQRTQQEDSAVYLCASSLEQPPDTQYFGPGTRLTVL.

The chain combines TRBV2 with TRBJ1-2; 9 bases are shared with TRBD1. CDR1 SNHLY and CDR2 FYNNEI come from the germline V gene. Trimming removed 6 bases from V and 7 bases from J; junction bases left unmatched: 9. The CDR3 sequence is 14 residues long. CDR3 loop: CASSTGGRAGGYTF. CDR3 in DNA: TGTGCCAGCAGCACAGGGGGCAGAGCCGGTGGCTACACCTTC. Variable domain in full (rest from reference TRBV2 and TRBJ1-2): EPEVTQTPSHQVTQMGQEVILRCVPISNHLYFYWYRQILGQKVEFLVSFYNNEISEKSEIFDDQFSVERPDGSNFTLKIRSTKLEDSAMYFCASSTGGRAGGYTFGSGTRLTVV.

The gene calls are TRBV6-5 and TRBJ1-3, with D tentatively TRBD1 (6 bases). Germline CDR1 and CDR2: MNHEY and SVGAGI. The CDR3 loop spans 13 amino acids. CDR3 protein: CAVGGAAGNTIYF. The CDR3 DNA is TGTGCGGTAGGGGGGGCCGCGGGAAACACCATATATTTT.

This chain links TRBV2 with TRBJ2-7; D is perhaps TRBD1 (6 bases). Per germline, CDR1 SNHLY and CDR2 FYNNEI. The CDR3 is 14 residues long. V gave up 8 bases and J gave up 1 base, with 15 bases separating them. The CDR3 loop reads CASGRTVLSYEQYF. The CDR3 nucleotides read TGTGCCAGCGGACGGACAGTGTTGTCCTACGAGCAGTACTTC.

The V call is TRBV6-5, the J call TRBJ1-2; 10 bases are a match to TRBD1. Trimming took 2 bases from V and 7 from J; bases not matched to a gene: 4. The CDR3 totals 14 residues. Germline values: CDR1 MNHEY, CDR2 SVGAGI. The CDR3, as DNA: TGTGCCAGCAGTTACCTAGACAGGGGGCTTGGCTACACCTTC. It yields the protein CASSYLDRGLGYTF.

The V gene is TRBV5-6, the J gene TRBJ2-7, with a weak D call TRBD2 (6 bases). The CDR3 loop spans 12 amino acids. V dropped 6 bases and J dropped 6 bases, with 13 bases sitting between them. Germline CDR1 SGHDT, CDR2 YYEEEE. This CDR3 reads CASKREAGEQYF. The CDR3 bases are TGTGCCAGCAAAAGGGAGGCGGGCGAGCAGTACTTC.

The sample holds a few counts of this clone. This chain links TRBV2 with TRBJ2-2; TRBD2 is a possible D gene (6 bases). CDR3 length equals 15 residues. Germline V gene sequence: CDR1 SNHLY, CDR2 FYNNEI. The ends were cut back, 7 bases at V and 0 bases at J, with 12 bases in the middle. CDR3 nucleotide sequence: TGTGCCAGCACCCCCCGGGGGACGAACACCGGGGAGCTGTTTTTT. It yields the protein CASTPRGTNTGELFF.

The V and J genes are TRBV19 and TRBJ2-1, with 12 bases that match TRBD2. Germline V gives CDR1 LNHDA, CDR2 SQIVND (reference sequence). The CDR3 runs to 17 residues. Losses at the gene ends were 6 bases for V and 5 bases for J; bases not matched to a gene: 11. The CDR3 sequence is CASRLLTSGGPHNEQFF. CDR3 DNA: TGTGCCAGTAGGTTATTAACTAGCGGGGGGCCACACAATGAGCAGTTCTTC.

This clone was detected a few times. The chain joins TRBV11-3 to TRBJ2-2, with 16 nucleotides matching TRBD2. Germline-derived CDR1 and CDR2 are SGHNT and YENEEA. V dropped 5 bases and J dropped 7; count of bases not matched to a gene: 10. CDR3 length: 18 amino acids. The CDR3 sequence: CASSPGTSGGGSHGELFF. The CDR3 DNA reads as TGTGCCAGCAGCCCCGGGACTAGCGGGGGGGGAAGTCACGGGGAGCTGTTTTTT.